The T cell receptor beta chain described here comes from a study of molecular identifiers for immune sequencing clone quantification. The sample holds many counts of this clonotype. Antigen specificity is unknown. Study-level points and caveats: Clones carrying above 20 RNA copies accounted for over 98% of effector molecules, under 1% in naive cells. Single-cell amounts of spiked Jurkat TCR RNA were reportedly detectable among roughly 950,000 naive cells. Identical barcode-sharing TCR molecules could lead to underestimated sizes for highly expanded clones.

Bulk TCR libraries were made with methods that had been previously described and with listed TCR primers. TCRdb re-called the PCR reads with MiXCR, one entry per CDR3 protein. The data show around 470,000 distinct CDR3 sequences, roughly a fifth seen once. The sample was naive CD8+ T cells from blood, with Jurkat cell RNA spiked in. Subset: FACS-sorted CD8+CD4-CCR7+CD45RA+ naive T cells. This clonotype was obtained from a human donor in good health. Some libraries in this study had Jurkat cell RNA spiked in.

CDR3 in amino acids: CASSQADRGYGYTF. As DNA, the CDR3 is TGCGCCAGCAGCCAGGCAGACCGGGGATATGGCTACACCTTC. The chain has TRBV4-1 and TRBJ1-2, with no clear D. The germline V and J ends were trimmed by 3 bases and 5 bases, with 13 bases remaining between them. The V gene's germline CDR1 is MGHRA and CDR2 YSYEKL. The CDR3 consists of 14 residues.